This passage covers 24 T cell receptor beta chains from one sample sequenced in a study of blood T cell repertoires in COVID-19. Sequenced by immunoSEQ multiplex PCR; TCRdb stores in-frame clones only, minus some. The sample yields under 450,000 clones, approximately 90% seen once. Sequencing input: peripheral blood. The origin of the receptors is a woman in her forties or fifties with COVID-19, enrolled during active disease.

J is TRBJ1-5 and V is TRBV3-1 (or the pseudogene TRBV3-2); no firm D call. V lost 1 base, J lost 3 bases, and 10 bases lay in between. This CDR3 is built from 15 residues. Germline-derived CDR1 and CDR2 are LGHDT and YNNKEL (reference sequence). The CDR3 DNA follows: TGTGCCAGCAGCCAAGGGTCTCAGGTCAATCAGCCCCAGCATTTT. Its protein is CASSQGSQVNQPQHF.

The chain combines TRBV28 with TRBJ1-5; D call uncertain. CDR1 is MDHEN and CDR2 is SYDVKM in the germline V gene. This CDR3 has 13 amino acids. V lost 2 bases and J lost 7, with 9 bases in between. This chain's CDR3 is CASSLMKRQPQHF. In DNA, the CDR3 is TGTGCCAGCAGTTTAATGAAGAGACAGCCCCAGCATTTT.

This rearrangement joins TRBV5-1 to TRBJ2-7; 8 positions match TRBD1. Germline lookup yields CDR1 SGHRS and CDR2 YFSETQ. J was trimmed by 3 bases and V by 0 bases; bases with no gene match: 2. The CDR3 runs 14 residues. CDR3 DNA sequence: TGCGCCAGCAGCTTGGAGACAGGGGACTACGAGCAGTACTTC. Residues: CASSLETGDYEQYF. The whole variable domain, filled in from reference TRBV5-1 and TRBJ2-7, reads KAGVTQTPRYLIKTRGQQVTLSCSPISGHRSVSWYQQTPGQGLQFLFEYFSETQRNKGNFPGRFSGRQFSNSRSEMNVSTLELGDSALYLCASSLETGDYEQYFGPGTRLTVT.

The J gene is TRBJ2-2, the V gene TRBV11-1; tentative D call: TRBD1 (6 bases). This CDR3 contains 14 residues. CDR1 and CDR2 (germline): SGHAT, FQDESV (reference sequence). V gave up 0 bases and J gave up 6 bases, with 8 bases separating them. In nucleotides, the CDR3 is TGTGCCAGCAGCTTAGCGGGGGCCCCCGGGGAGCTGTTTTTT. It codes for CASSLAGAPGELFF.

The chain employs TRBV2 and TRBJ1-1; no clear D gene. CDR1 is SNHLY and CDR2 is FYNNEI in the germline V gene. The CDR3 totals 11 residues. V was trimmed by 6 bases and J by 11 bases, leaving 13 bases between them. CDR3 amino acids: CASSPGYGAFF. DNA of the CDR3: TGTGCCAGCAGCCCGGGGTATGGGGCTTTCTTT.

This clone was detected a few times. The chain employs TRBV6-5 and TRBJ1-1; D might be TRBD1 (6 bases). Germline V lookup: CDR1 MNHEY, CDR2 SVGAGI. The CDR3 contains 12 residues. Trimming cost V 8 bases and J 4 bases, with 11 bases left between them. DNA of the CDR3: TGTGCCAGCCACGAAGGGGGCACTGAAGCTTTCTTT. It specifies CASHEGGTEAFF.

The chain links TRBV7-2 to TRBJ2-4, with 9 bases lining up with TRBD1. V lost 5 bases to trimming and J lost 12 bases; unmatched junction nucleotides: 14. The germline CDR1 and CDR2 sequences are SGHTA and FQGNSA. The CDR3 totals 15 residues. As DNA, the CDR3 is TGTGCCAGCAGCCGGGGACAGGGTTACGAAACTAGTCAGTACTTC. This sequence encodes CASSRGQGYETSQYF. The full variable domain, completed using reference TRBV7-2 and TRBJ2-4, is GAGVSQSPSNKVTEKGKDVELRCDPISGHTALYWYRQSLGQGLEFLIYFQGNSAPDKSGLPSDRFSAERTGGSVSTLTIQRTQQEDSAVYLCASSRGQGYETSQYFGAGTRLSVL.

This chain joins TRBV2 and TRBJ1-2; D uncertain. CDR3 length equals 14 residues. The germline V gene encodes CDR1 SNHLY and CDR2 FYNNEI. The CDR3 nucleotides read TGTCTCCTCGGGTGGCAGCAAATTAACTATGGCTACACCTTC. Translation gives CLLGWQQINYGYTF.

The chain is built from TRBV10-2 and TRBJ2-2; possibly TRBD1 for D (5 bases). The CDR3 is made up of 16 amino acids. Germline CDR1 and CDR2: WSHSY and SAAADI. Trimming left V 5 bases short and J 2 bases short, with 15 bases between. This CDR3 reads CASSKDRPLNTGELFF. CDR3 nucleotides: TGCGCCAGCAGTAAAGACAGACCTCTTAACACCGGGGAGCTGTTTTTT.

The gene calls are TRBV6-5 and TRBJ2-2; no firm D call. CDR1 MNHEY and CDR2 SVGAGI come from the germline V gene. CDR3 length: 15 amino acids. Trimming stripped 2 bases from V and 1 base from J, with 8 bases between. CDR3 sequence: CASSYDIVNTGELFF. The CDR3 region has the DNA TGTGCCAGCAGTTACGACATAGTGAACACCGGGGAGCTGTTTTTT.

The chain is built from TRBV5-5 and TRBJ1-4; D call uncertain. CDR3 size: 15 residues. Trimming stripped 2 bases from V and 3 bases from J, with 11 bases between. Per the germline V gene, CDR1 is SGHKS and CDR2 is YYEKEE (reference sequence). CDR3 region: CASSFRLSPNEKLFF. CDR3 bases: TGTGCCAGCAGCTTCCGGTTAAGCCCTAATGAAAAACTGTTTTTT.

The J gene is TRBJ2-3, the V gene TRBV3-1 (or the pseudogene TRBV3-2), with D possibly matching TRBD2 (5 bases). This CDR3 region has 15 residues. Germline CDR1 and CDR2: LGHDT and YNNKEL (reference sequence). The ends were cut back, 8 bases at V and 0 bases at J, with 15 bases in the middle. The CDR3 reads CASGGKGLSTDTQYF. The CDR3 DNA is TGTGCCAGCGGAGGAAAGGGTCTGAGCACAGATACGCAGTATTTT.

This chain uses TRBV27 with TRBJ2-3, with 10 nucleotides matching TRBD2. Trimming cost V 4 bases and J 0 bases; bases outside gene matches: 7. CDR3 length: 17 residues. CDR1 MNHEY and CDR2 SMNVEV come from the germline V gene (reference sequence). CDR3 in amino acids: CASSYTSGATSTDTQYF. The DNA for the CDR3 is TGTGCCAGCAGTTACACTAGCGGGGCAACTAGCACAGATACGCAGTATTTT.

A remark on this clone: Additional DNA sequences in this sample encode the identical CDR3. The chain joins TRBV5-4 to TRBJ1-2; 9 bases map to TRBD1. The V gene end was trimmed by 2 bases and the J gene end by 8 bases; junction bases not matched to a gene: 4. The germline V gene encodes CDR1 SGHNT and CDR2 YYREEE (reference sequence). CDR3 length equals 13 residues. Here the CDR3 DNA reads TGTGCCAGCAGCTTACAGGGGGCGGGCGGCTACACCTTC. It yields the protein CASSLQGAGGYTF.

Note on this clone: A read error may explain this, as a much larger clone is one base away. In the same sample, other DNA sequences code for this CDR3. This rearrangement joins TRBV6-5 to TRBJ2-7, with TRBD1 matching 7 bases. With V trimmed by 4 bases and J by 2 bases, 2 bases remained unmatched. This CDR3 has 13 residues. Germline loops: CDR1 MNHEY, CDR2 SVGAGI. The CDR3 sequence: CASSFGTAYEQYF. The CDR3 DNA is TGTGCCAGCAGTTTCGGGACAGCCTACGAGCAGTACTTC.

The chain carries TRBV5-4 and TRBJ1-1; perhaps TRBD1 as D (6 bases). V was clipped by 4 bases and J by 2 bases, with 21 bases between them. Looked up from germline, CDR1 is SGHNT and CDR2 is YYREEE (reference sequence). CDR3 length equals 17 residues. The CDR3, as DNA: TGTGCCAGCAGCCTACCACATACAGGGAACCTTAACACTGAAGCTTTCTTT. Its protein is CASSLPHTGNLNTEAFF.

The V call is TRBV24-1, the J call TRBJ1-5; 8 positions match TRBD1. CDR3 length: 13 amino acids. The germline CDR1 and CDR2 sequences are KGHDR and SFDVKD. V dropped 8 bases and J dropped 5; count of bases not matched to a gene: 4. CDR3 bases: TGTGCCACCATGGACAGGGATGATCAGCCCCAGCATTTT. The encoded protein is CATMDRDDQPQHF.

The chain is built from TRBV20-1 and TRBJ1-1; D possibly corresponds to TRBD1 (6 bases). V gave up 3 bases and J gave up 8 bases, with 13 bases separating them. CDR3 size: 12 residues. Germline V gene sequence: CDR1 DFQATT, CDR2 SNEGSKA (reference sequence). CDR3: CSASLPQGEAFF. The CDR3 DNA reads TGCAGTGCTAGTCTTCCGCAGGGGGAAGCTTTCTTT.

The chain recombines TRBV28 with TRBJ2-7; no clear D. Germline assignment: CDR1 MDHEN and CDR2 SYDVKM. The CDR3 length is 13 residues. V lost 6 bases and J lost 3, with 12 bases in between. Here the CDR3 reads CASSIPSDYEQYF. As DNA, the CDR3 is TGTGCCAGCAGCATCCCGTCAGACTACGAGCAGTACTTC.

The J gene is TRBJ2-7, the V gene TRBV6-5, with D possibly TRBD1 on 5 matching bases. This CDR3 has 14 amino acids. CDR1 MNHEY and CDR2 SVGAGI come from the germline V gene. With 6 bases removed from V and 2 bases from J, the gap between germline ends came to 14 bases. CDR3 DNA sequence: TGTGCCAGCAGATATATAACAGGCGCCTACGAGCAGTACTTC. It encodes CASRYITGAYEQYF.

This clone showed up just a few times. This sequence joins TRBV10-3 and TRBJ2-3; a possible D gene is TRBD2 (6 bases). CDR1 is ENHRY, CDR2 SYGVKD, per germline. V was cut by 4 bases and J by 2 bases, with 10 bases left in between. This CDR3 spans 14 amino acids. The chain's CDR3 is CAISGGGDTDTQYF. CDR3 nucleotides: TGTGCCATCAGTGGCGGCGGGGACACAGATACGCAGTATTTT.

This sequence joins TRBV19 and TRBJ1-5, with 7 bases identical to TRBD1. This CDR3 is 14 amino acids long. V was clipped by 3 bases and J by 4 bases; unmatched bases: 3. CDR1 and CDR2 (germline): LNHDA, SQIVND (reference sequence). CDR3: CASSIGTANQPQHF. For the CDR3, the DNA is TGTGCCAGTAGTATCGGGACAGCTAATCAGCCCCAGCATTTT. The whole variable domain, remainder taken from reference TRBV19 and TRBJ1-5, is DGGITQSPKYLFRKEGQNVTLSCEQNLNHDAMYWYRQDPGQGLRLIYYSQIVNDFQKGDIAEGYSVSREKKESFPLTVTSAQKNPTAFYLCASSIGTANQPQHFGDGTRLSIL.

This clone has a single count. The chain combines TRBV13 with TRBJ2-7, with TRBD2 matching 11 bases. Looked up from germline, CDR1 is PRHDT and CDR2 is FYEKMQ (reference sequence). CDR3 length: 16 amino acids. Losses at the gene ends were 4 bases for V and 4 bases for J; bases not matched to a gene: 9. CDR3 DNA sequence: TGTGCCAGCAGCTACCAGGCTAGCGGGGGGCGGTACGAGCAGTACTTC. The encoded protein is CASSYQASGGRYEQYF.

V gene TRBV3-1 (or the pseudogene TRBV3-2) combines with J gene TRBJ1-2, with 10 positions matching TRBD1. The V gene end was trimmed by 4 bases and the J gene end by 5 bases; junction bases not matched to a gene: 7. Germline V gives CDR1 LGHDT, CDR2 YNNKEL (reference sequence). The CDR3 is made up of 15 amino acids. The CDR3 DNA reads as TGTGCCAGCAGCCCAATAGGACAGGGGGTGTATGGCTACACCTTC. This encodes CASSPIGQGVYGYTF.